These 10 T cell receptor beta chains were all obtained from the same sample, sequenced in a study of cytomegalovirus exposure and HLA in healthy donors. The primer mix had 60 Vbeta and 13 Jbeta primers. This table comes from immunoSEQ multiplex PCR, and its TCRdb copy is limited to in-frame clones, with some not included. The sample has fewer than 200,000 clones; about two thirds are singletons. Sequencing was performed on PBMCs. The receptors come from a woman under 40 in good health and CMV-seronegative.

J is TRBJ1-1 and V is TRBV28; TRBD1 aligns across 9 bases. Germline V gene data show CDR1 as MDHEN and CDR2 as SYDVKM. CDR3 size: 16 residues. V was pared by 4 bases and J by 5 bases, with 11 bases of the junction left unmatched. In DNA, the CDR3 is TGTGCCAGCAGTTCACCCTCACAGGGGGCTCGTACTGAAGCTTTCTTT. Residues: CASSSPSQGARTEAFF. Supplemented by reference TRBV28 and TRBJ1-1, the full variable domain reads DVKVTQSSRYLVKRTGEKVFLECVQDMDHENMFWYRQDPGLGLRLIYFSYDVKMKEKGDIPEGYSVSREKKERFSLILESASTNQTSMYLCASSSPSQGARTEAFFGQGTRLTVV.

This rearrangement joins TRBV5-6 to TRBJ1-2; no clear D. Trimming took 1 base from V and 1 from J, leaving 5 bases between them. The germline CDR1 and CDR2 sequences are SGHDT and YYEEEE. The CDR3 sequence is 13 residues long. The CDR3 DNA is TGTGCCAGCAGCTTGCCCGGTAACTATGGCTACACCTTC. Its translation: CASSLPGNYGYTF.

The DNA for the CDR3 is TGTGCCATTAAGACTAGCGGGGACACAGATACGCAGTATTTT. Residues: CAIKTSGDTDTQYF. J is TRBJ2-3 and V is TRBV27; 11 bases line up with TRBD2. Germline trimming cut 10 bases from V and 2 bases from J; bases unmatched to any gene: 5. CDR3 length equals 14 residues. Germline V gene data show CDR1 as MNHEY and CDR2 as SMNVEV (reference sequence).

The J gene is TRBJ2-7, the V gene TRBV19; a weak D match, TRBD1 (5 bases). Per the germline V gene, CDR1 is LNHDA and CDR2 is SQIVND (reference sequence). V was pared by 6 bases and J by 5 bases, with 11 bases between. The CDR3 consists of 12 residues. The CDR3 loop is CASRGRRDEQYF. In nucleotides, the CDR3 is TGTGCCAGTAGGGGGCGGCGAGACGAGCAGTACTTC.

This clone has only a few counts. The V call is TRBV27, the J call TRBJ2-5; weak D call: TRBD1 (5 bases). The assigned J gene may be wrong: the sequence end matches TRBJ2-7 better. CDR3 size: 15 residues. CDR1 MNHEY and CDR2 SMNVEV come from the germline V gene (reference sequence). CDR3 region: CASSFIAGWAYEQYF. CDR3 nucleotide sequence: TGTGCCAGCAGTTTCATTGCAGGGTGGGCCTACGAGCAGTACTTC.

The rearrangement links TRBV11-2 to TRBJ2-1, with 8 nucleotides matching TRBD2. Looked up from germline, CDR1 is SGHAT and CDR2 is FQNNGV. V was pared by 2 bases and J by 8 bases, with 5 bases of the junction left unmatched. The CDR3 is made up of 14 amino acids. The CDR3 reads CASSLLYGGDEQFF. The CDR3 DNA reads TGTGCCAGCAGCTTACTGTACGGGGGGGATGAGCAGTTCTTC.

To note about this clone: This specimen includes other DNA sequences encoding the same CDR3. The chain is built from TRBV2 and TRBJ1-5; no definite D call. Between the trimmed V and J ends, which lost 3 bases and 2 bases, there was a span of 8 bases. Per the germline V gene, CDR1 is SNHLY and CDR2 is FYNNEI. The length of the CDR3 is 14 residues. The CDR3: CASSDREGNQPQHF. The CDR3 bases are TGTGCCAGCAGTGATAGGGAGGGCAATCAGCCCCAGCATTTT. Supplemented by reference TRBV2 and TRBJ1-5, the full variable domain reads EPEVTQTPSHQVTQMGQEVILRCVPISNHLYFYWYRQILGQKVEFLVSFYNNEISEKSEIFDDQFSVERPDGSNFTLKIRSTKLEDSAMYFCASSDREGNQPQHFGDGTRLSIL.

V is TRBV4-2 and J is TRBJ1-1, with 9 nucleotides matching TRBD1. The junction had 16 bases not matched to a gene; V was cut back by 4 bases and J by 10 bases. The CDR3 length is 16 residues. In germline, CDR1 is LGHNA, CDR2 YNFKEQ. CDR3 region: CASSPADRGGIGGAFF. The CDR3 DNA follows: TGTGCCAGCAGCCCCGCGGACAGGGGTGGAATCGGGGGAGCTTTCTTT.

J is TRBJ2-1 and V is TRBV11-2, with a weak D call TRBD1 (5 bases). Trimming took off 5 bases at V and 2 bases at J, with 19 bases between the two ends. From germline, CDR1 is SGHAT and CDR2 FQNNGV. The length of the CDR3 is 17 residues. Here the CDR3 DNA reads TGTGCCAGCAGCAAAGGGTGGGCAGGGAACCCCTACAATGAGCAGTTCTTC. Amino acids: CASSKGWAGNPYNEQFF.

In its sample, this clone was seen a few times. The gene calls are TRBV2 and TRBJ2-5, with 10 bases matching TRBD1. The length of the CDR3 is 14 residues. Unmatched junction bases numbered 12, after V lost 6 bases and J lost 11 bases. CDR1 and CDR2 from the germline V gene are SNHLY and FYNNEI. CDR3 sequence (DNA): TGTGCCAGCAGGCCCGACAGGGGGCTAGAGGGGCAGTACTTC. It is translated as CASRPDRGLEGQYF.